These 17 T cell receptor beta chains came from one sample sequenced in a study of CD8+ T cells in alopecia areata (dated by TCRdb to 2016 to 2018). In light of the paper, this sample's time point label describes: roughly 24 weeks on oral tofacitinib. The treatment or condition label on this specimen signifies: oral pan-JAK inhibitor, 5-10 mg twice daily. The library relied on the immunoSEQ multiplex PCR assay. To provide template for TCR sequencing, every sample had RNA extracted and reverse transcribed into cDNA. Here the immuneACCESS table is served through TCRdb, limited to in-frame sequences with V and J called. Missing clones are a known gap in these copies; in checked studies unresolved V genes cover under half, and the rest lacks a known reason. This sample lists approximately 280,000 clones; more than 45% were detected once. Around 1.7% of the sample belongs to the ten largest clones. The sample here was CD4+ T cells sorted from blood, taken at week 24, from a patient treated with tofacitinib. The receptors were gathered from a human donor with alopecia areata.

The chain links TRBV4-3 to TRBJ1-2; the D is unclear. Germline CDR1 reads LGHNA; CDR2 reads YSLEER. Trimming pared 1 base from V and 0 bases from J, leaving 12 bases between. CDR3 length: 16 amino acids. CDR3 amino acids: CASSQGPAPANYGYTF. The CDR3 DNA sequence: TGCGCCAGCAGCCAAGGACCGGCCCCTGCTAACTATGGCTACACCTTC.

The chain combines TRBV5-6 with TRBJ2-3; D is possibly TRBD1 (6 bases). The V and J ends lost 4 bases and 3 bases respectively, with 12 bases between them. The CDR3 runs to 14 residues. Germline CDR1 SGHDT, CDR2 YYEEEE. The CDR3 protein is CASSKGRGTDTQYF. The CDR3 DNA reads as TGTGCCAGCAGCAAAGGTAGGGGGACAGATACGCAGTATTTT.

The CDR3 protein is CASSAGTFDSPLHF. The CDR3, as DNA: TGTGCCAGCAGCGCCGGGACATTCGATTCACCCCTCCACTTT. This sequence joins TRBV9 and TRBJ1-6, with D possibly being TRBD1 (6 bases). Trimming removed 3 bases from V and 8 bases from J, with 12 bases in between. The V gene's germline CDR1 is SGDLS and CDR2 YYNGEE. The CDR3 extends over 14 amino acids.

CDR3 bases: TGTGCCAGCAGCTTGGACTTGGGAGAGACCCAGTACTTC. This encodes CASSLDLGETQYF. The V and J genes are TRBV5-4 and TRBJ2-5; no clear D. Per the germline V gene, CDR1 is SGHNT and CDR2 is YYREEE (reference sequence). Trimming left V 0 bases short and J 4 bases short, with 7 bases between. The CDR3 totals 13 residues.

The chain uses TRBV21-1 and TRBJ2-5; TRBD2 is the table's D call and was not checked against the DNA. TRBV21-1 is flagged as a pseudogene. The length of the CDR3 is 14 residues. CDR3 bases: TGTGCCAGCAGGCCTCGGAGGAGGGAAGAGACCCAGTACTTC. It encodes CASRPRRREETQYF.

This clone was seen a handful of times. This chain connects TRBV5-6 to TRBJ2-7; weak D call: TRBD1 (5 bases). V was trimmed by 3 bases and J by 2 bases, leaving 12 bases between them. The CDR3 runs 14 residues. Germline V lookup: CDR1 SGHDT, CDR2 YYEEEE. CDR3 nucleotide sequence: TGTGCCAGCAGCTCTTACGACAGCCCCTACGAGCAGTACTTC. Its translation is CASSSYDSPYEQYF.

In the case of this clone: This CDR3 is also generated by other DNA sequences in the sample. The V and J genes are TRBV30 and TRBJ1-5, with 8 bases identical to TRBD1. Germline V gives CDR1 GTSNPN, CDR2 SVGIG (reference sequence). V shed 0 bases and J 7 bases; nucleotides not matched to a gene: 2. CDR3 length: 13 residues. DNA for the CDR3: TGTGCCTGGAGTGTACAGGGGGGCCAGCCCCAGCATTTT. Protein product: CAWSVQGGQPQHF.

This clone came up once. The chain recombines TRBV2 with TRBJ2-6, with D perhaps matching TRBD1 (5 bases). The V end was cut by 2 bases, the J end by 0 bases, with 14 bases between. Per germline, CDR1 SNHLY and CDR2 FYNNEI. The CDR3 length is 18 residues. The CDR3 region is CASSEFTGSSSGANVLTF. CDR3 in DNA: TGTGCCAGCAGTGAATTCACAGGCTCGAGCTCTGGGGCCAACGTCCTGACTTTC.

The CDR3 DNA reads as TGTGCCAGCAGTGAAGAAAGGGGTGTAAATTCACCCCTCCACTTT. Translated, it gives CASSEERGVNSPLHF. This rearrangement joins TRBV2 to TRBJ1-6; TRBD1 might be the D (5 bases). The V end lost 1 base, the J end lost 7 bases, and 11 bases lay between the germline ends. Germline V gives CDR1 SNHLY, CDR2 FYNNEI. The CDR3 has 15 residues.

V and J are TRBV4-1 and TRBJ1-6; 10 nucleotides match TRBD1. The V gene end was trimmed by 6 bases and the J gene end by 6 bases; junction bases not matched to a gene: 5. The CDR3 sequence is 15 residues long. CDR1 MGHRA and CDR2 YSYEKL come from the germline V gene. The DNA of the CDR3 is TGCGCCAGCAGTCGGACAGGGGGGAGTAATTCACCCCTCCACTTT. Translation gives CASSRTGGSNSPLHF.

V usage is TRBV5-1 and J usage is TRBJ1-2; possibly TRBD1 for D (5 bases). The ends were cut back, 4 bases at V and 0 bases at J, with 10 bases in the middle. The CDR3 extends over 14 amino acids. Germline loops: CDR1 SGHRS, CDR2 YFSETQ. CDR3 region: CASSPGRANYGYTF. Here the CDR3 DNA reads TGCGCCAGCAGCCCCGGCAGGGCTAACTATGGCTACACCTTC. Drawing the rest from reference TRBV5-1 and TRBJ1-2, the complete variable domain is KAGVTQTPRYLIKTRGQQVTLSCSPISGHRSVSWYQQTPGQGLQFLFEYFSETQRNKGNFPGRFSGRQFSNSRSEMNVSTLELGDSALYLCASSPGRANYGYTFGSGTRLTVV.

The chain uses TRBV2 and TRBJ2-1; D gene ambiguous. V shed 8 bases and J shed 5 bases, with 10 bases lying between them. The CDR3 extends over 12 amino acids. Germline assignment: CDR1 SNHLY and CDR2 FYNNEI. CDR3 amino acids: CASPLSHNEQFF. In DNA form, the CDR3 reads TGTGCCAGCCCCCTATCGCACAATGAGCAGTTCTTC.

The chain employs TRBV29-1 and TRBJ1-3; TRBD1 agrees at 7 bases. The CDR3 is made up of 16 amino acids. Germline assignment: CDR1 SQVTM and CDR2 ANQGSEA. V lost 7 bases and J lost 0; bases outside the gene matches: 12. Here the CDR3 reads CSGPGDSQTSGNTIYF. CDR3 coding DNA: TGCAGCGGCCCGGGGGACAGCCAAACCTCTGGAAACACCATATATTTT.

The CDR3 here is CAWEPSRSSYGYTF. The CDR3 DNA is TGTGCCTGGGAGCCGAGCCGATCTTCCTATGGCTACACCTTC. The V gene is TRBV30, the J gene TRBJ1-2; D gene ambiguous. This CDR3 has 14 residues. V gave up 5 bases and J gave up 4 bases, with 17 bases separating them. Germline lookup yields CDR1 GTSNPN and CDR2 SVGIG (reference sequence).

CDR3 sequence: CASSGRPYEQYF. For the CDR3, the DNA is TGTGCCAGCAGTGGGAGACCCTACGAGCAGTACTTC. This sequence joins TRBV28 and TRBJ2-7, with a tentative D call TRBD2 (5 bases). Trimming shortened V by 5 bases and J by 2 bases, and 7 bases separated the two germline ends. Germline values: CDR1 MDHEN, CDR2 SYDVKM. This CDR3 has 12 residues.

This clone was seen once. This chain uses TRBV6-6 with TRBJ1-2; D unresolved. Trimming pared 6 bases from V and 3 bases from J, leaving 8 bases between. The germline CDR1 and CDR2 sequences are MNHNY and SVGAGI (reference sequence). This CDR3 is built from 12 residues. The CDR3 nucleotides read TGTGCCAGCAGGAGAACAGACTATGGCTACACCTTC. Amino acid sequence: CASRRTDYGYTF.

The CDR3 loop is CSASYEKLFF. CDR3 nucleotide sequence: TGCAGTGCTAGTTATGAAAAACTGTTTTTT. The chain combines TRBV20-1 with TRBJ1-4; D not certain. This CDR3 has 10 amino acids. CDR1 DFQATT and CDR2 SNEGSKA come from the germline V gene (reference sequence). Trimming took 3 bases from V and 6 from J, leaving 2 bases between them.